This section outlines one T cell receptor (beta chain) sequence together with its context. Libraries were prepared by immunoSEQ multiplex PCR; TCRdb keeps only in-frame clonotypes and omits some of them. The sample has about 6,900 clones, roughly 31% seen once; the top ten hold about 6.3%. Responders that carried the CFSE label, approximately 200,000 of them, were plated with approximately 200,000 irradiated, violet-dye-labeled stimulator cells. Sorted after the reaction were proliferating CFSE-low CD3+CD4+ and CD3+CD8+ responders. The data are from a study of graft-versus-host responses after intestinal transplantation. The overall study: The recipients all started with anti-thymocyte globulin induction and then took tacrolimus and steroids for roughly 3 years. General study findings and limits: GvH clones occurred in recipient marrow; some first appeared in ileum or blood. Peak GvH clone levels in circulation were associated with early post-transplant HvG declines.

V was shortened by 3 bases and J by 2 bases, with 17 bases between the two germline ends. CDR1 and CDR2 (germline): SGHAT, FQNNGV. This CDR3 spans 16 amino acids. The TCR comes from a human patient who was an organ donor for intestinal transplantation. V usage is TRBV11-2 and J usage is TRBJ2-7; D might be TRBD2 (5 bases). This specimen consisted of alloreactive CD8+ T cells from a mixed lymphocyte reaction culture, obtained before transplantation. Subset reported: CFSE-low proliferating T cells sorted from approximately 6-day pre-transplant mixed lymphocyte reaction (GvH or HvG direction). The CDR3 loop is CASSFGLVDYPYEQYF. For the CDR3, the DNA is TGTGCCAGCAGCTTCGGACTCGTGGATTACCCCTACGAGCAGTACTTC.